This TCR beta chain was identified in a study of identical twins. Study-wide results and caveats: Carriage of fewer insertions was seen in abundant cord blood beta clonotypes, whereas memory repertoires showed none.

TCRdb reprocessed the 5' RACE reads with MiXCR, giving one entry per CDR3 protein. This table holds fewer than 650,000 distinct CDR3 sequences, 9.6% found once. Regarding this clonotype: The target antigen is unknown.

Germline lookup yields CDR1 SGHDN and CDR2 FVKESK. V was pared by 2 bases and J by 4 bases, with 11 bases between. The CDR3 loop spans 14 amino acids. The sample was also reused in another study, on yellow fever vaccine responses in identical twins.

The source material was PBMCs. The chain joins TRBV14 to TRBJ2-5, with D maybe TRBD1 (5 bases). The origin of this receptor is a woman aged 18-29 years in good health. CDR3 in amino acids: CASSQFPGPETQYF. The CDR3 DNA reads as TGTGCCAGCAGCCAATTTCCAGGGCCAGAGACCCAGTACTTC.